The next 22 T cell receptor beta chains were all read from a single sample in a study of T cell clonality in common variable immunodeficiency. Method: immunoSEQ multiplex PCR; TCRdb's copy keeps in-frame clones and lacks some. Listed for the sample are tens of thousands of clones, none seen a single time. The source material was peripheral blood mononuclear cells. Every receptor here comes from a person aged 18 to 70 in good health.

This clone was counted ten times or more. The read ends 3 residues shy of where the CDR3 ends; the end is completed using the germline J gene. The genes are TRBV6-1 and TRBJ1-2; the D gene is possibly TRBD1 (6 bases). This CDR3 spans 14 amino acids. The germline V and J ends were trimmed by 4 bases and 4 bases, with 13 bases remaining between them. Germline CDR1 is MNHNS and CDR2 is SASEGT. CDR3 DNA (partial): TGTGCCAGCAGTGGTATGGGGGCAAGCTATGGC. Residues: CASSGMGASYG. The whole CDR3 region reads CASSGMGASYGYTF.

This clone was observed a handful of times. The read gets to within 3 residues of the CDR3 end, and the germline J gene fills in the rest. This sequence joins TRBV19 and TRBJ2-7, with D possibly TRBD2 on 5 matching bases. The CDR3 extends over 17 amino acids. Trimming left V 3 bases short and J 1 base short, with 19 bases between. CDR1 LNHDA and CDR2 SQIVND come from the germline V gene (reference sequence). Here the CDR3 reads CASSMESGGKGSYEQYF. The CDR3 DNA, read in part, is TGTGCCAGTAGTATGGAAAGCGGCGGAAAGGGATCCTACGAG.

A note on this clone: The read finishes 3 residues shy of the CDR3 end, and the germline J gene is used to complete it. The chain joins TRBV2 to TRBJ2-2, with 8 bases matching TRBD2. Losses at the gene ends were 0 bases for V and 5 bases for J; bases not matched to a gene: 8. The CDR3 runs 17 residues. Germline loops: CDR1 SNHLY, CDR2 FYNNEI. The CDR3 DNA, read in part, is TGTGCCAGCAGTGAAGCGCTTCCGGGAGGGGGTACCGGGGAG. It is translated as CASSEALPGGGTGE. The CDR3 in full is CASSEALPGGGTGELFF.

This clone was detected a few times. The CDR3 sequence is CASSLAGQGGETQYF. The CDR3 bases that were read are TGTGCCAGCAGCTTGGCGGGACAGGGAGGAGAGACC. The gene calls are TRBV5-8 and TRBJ2-5; TRBD1 matches at 9 bases. The read finishes 3 residues shy of the CDR3 end, and the germline J gene is used to complete it. The V gene end was trimmed by 0 bases and the J gene end by 4 bases; junction bases not matched to a gene: 4. This CDR3 has 15 amino acids. Germline loops: CDR1 SGHTS, CDR2 YDEGEE. The full variable domain, completed using reference TRBV5-8 and TRBJ2-5, is EAGVTQSPTHLIKTRGQQATLRCSPISGHTSVYWYQQALGLGLQFLLWYDEGEERNRGNFPPRFSGRQFPNYSSELNVNALELEDSALYLCASSLAGQGGETQYFGPGTRLLVL.

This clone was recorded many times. CDR3 residues: CSAHDRGKTQYF. The CDR3 bases that were read are TGCAGTGCCCACGACAGGGGGAAGACC. The J gene is TRBJ2-5, the V gene TRBV20-1; 9 nucleotides match TRBD1. Coverage ceases 3 residues before the CDR3 finishes, and the germline J gene fills in the end. The CDR3 contains 12 residues. The junction had 5 bases not matched to a gene; V was cut back by 6 bases and J by 6 bases. Germline V gene data show CDR1 as DFQATT and CDR2 as SNEGSKA (reference sequence).

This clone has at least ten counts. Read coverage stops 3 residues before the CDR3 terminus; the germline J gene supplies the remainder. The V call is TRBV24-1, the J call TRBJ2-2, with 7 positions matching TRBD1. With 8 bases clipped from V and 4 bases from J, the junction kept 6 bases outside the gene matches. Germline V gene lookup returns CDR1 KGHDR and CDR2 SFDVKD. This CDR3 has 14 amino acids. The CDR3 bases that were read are TGTGCCACCACTCCCAGGGGGACCACCGGGGAG. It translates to CATTPRGTTGE. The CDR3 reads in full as CATTPRGTTGELFF.

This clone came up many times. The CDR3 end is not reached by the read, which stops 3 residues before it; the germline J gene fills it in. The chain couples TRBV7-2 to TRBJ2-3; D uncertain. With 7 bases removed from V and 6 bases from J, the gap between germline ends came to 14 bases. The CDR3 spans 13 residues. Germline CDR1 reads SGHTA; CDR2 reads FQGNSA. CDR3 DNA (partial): TGTGCCAGCAATCGACTGTCTGGGGATACG. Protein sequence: CASNRLSGDT. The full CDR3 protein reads CASNRLSGDTQYF.

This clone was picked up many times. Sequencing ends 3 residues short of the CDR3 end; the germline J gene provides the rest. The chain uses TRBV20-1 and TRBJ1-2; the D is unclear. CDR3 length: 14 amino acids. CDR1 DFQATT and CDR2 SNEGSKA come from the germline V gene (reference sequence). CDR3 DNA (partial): TGCAGTGCTAGACTACTAGCGGGCTCCTACGAC. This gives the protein CSARLLAGSYD. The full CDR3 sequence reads CSARLLAGSYDYTF.

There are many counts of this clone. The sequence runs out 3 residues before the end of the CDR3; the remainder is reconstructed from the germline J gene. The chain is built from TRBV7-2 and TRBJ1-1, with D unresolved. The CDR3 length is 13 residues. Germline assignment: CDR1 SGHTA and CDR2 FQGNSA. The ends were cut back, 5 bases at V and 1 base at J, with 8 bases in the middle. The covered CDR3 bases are TGTGCCAGCAGCGATCAGAGGAACACTGAA. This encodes CASSDQRNTE. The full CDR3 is CASSDQRNTEAFF. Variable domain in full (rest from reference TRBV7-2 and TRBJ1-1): GAGVSQSPSNKVTEKGKDVELRCDPISGHTALYWYRQSLGQGLEFLIYFQGNSAPDKSGLPSDRFSAERTGGSVSTLTIQRTQQEDSAVYLCASSDQRNTEAFFGQGTRLTVV.

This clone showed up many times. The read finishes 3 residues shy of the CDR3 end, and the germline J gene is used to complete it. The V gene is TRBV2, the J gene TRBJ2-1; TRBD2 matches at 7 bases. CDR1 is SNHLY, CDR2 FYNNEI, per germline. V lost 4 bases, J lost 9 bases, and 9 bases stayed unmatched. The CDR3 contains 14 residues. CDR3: CASSGRTREGEQFF. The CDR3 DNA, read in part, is TGTGCCAGCAGTGGTCGGACTAGAGAGGGTGAG.

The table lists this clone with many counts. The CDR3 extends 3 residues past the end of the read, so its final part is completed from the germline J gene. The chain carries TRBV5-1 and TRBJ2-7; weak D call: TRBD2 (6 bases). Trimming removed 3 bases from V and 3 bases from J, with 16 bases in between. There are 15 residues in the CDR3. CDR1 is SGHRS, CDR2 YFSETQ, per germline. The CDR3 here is CASSSDGGRNYEQYF. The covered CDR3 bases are TGCGCCAGCAGCTCCGACGGGGGTCGGAACTACGAG.

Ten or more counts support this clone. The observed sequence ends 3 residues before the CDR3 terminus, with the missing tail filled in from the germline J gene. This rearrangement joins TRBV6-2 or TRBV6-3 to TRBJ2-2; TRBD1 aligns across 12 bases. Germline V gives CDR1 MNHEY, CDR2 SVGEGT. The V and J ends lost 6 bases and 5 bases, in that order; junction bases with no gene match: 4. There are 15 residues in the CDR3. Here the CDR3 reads CASSRDRGRTGELFF. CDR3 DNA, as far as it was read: TGTGCCAGCAGCCGGGACAGGGGGCGTACCGGGGAG.

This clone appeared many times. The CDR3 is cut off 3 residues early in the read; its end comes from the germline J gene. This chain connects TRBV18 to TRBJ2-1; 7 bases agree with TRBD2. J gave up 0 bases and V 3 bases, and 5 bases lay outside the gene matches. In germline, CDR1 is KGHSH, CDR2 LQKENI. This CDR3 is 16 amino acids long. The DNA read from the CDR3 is TGTGCCAGCTCACCGGGGCGGGGGAGCTCCTACAATGAG. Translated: CASSPGRGSSYNE. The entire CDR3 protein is CASSPGRGSSYNEQFF.

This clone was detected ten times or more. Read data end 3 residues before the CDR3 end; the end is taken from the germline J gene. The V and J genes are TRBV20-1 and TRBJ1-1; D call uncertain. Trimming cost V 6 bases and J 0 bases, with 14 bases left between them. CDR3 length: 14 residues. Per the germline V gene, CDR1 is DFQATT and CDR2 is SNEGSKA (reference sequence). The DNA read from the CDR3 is TGCAGTGCCCCAAGGCTAGGCATGAACACTGAA. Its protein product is CSAPRLGMNTE. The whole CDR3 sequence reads CSAPRLGMNTEAFF.

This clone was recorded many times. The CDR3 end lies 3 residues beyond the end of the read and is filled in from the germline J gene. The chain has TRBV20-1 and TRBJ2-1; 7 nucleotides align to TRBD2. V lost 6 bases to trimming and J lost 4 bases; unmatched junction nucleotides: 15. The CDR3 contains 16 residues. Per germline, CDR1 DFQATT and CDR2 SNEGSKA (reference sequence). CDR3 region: CSALPHLAGLYNEQFF. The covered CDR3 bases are TGCAGTGCCTTGCCCCACTTAGCGGGTCTGTACAATGAG.

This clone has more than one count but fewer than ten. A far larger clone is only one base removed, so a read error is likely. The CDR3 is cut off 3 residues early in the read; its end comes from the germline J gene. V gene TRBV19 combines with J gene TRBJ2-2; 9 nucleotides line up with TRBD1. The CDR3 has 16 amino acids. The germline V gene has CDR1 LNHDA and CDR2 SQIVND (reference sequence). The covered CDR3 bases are TGTGCCAGCCGGGACAGGGTGAGCTCTGGGGCCAACGTG. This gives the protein CASRDRVSSGANV. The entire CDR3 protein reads CASRDRVSSGANVLFF.

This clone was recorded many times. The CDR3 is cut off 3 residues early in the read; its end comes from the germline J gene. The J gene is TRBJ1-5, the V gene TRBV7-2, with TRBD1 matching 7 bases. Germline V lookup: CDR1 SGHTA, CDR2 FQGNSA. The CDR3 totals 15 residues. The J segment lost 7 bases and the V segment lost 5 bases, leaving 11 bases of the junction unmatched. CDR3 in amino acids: CASSPSPDRAQPQHF. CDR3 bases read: TGTGCCAGCAGCCCCTCCCCTGACAGGGCGCAGCCC.

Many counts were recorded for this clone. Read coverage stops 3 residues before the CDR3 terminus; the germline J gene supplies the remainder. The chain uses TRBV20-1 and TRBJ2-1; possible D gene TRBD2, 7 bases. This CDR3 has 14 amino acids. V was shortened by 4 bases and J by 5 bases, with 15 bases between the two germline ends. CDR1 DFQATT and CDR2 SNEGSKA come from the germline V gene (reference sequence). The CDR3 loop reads CSANDRGAHNEQFF. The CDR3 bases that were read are TGCAGTGCTAATGACCGGGGGGCTCACAATGAG.

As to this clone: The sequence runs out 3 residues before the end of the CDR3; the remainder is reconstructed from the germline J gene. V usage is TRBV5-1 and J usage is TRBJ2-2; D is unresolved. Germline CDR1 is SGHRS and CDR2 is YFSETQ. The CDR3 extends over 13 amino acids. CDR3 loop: CASSLAPNEKLFF. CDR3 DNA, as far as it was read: TGCGCCAGCAGCTTGGCCCCTAATGAAAAG.

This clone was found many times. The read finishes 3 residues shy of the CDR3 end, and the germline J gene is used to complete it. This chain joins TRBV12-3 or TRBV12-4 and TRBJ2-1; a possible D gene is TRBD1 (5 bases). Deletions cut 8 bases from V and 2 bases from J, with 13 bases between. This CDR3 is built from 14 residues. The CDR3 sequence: CASGWGGPYNEQFF. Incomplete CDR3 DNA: TGTGCCAGCGGGTGGGGCGGACCCTACAATGAG.

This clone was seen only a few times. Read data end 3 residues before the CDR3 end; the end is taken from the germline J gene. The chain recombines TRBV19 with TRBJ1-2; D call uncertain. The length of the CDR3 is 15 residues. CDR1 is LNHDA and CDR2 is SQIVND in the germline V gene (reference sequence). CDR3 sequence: CASSILPSASYDYTF. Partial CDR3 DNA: TGTGCCAGTAGTATACTCCCTAGCGCCTCCTACGAC. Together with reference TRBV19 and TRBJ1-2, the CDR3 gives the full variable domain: DGGITQSPKYLFRKEGQNVTLSCEQNLNHDAMYWYRQDPGQGLRLIYYSQIVNDFQKGDIAEGYSVSREKKESFPLTVTSAQKNPTAFYLCASSILPSASYDYTFGSGTRLTVV.

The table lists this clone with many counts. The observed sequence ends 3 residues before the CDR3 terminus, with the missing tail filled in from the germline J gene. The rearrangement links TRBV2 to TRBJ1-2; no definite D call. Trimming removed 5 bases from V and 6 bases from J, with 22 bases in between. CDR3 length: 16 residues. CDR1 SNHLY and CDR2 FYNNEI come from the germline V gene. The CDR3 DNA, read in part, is TGTGCCAGCAGTCAAGGAGCCCTGACGGACTGGAATGGC. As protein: CASSQGALTDWNG. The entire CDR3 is CASSQGALTDWNGYTF. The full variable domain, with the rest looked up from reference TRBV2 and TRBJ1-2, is EPEVTQTPSHQVTQMGQEVILRCVPISNHLYFYWYRQILGQKVEFLVSFYNNEISEKSEIFDDQFSVERPDGSNFTLKIRSTKLEDSAMYFCASSQGALTDWNGYTFGSGTRLTVV.